This T cell receptor beta chain was found in a study of blood T cell repertoires in COVID-19. As for the study in general: COVID-19 samples collected from the United States, Italy and Spain covered acute and convalescent phases. From T cells, B-cell-depleted T cells, or PBMCs came the material, which was cDNA or gDNA.

Trimming removed 6 bases at V and 9 bases at J, with 15 bases between. The germline V gene has CDR1 MNHEY and CDR2 SVGAGI. The CDR3 has 13 residues. Authors' data handling: Amplification from reference gene primers served as the basis for estimated nucleated cell counts. Data came from immunoSEQ multiplex PCR; TCRdb stores just in-frame clones and leaves some out. The D gene and trimming were derived from the DNA, and the V and J assignments and clone size from that table. The sample comprises about 320,000 clones, approximately 85% of which are singletons, and more than 6% rests with the top ten. The sequencing input was peripheral blood. The TCR sequence derives from a human donor in a cohort sampled during active COVID-19. The rearrangement uses TRBV6-5 and TRBJ2-1; possibly TRBD1 for D (6 bases). CDR3 sequence: CASRDSPSPEQFF. CDR3 coding DNA: TGTGCCAGCAGGGACAGTCCCAGCCCTGAGCAGTTCTTC.